This section outlines one T cell receptor (beta chain) sequence together with its context. The sample is drawn from a study of blood T cell repertoires in COVID-19. Only in-frame clones appear in the TCRdb table, and some are missing; sequencing was by immunoSEQ multiplex PCR. The sample yields some 210,000 clones, approximately 80% seen once. The CDR3 extends over 14 amino acids. Germline values: CDR1 ENHRY, CDR2 SYGVKD. Trimming took off 0 bases at V and 7 bases at J, with 10 bases between the two ends. What was sequenced was peripheral blood. The chain couples TRBV10-3 to TRBJ1-5; D gene uncertain. The origin of this receptor is a human donor in a cohort sampled during active COVID-19. This CDR3 is CAISESGPSQPQHF. DNA of the CDR3: TGTGCCATCAGTGAGTCTGGGCCCAGCCAGCCCCAGCATTTT.